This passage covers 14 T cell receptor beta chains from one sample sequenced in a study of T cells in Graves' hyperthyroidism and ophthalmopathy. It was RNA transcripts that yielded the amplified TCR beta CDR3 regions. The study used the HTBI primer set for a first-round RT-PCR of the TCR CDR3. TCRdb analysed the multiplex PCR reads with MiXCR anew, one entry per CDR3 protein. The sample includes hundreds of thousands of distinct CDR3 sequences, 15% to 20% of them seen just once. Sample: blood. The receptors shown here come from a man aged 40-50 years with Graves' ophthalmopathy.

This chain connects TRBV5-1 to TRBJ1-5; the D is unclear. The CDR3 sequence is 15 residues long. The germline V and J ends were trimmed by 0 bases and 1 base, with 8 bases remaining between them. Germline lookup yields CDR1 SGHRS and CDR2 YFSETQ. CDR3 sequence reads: CASSLDGTSNQPQHF. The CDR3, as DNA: TGCGCCAGCAGCTTGGACGGAACCAGCAATCAGCCCCAGCATTTT.

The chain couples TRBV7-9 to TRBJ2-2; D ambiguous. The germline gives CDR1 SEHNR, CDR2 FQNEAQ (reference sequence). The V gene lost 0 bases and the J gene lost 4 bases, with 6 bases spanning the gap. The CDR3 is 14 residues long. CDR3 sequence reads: CASSLASATGELFF. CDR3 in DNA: TGTGCCAGCAGCTTAGCGTCCGCCACCGGGGAGCTGTTTTTT.

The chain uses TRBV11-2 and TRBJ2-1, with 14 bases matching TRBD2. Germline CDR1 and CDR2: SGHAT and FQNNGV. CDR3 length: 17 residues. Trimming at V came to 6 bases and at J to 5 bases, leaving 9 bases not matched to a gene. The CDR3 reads CASSFAGLAGADNEQFF. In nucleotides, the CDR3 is TGTGCCAGCAGTTTTGCGGGACTAGCGGGAGCTGACAATGAGCAGTTCTTC.

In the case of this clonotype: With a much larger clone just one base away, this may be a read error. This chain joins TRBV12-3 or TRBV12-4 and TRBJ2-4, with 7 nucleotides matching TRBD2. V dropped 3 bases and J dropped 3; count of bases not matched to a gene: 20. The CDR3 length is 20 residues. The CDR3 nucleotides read TGTGCCAGCAGTTTCCTTTCGTTGACTAGCAGGAGTATAGACAAAAACATTCAGTACTTC. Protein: CASSFLSLTSRSIDKNIQYF.

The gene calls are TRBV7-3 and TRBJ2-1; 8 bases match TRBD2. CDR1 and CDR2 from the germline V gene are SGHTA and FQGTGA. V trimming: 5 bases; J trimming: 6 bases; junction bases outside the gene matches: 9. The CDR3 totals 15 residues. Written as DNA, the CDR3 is TGTGCCAGCAGCATCTCGGGGGGGAATGGCAATGAGCAGTTCTTC. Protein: CASSISGGNGNEQFF.

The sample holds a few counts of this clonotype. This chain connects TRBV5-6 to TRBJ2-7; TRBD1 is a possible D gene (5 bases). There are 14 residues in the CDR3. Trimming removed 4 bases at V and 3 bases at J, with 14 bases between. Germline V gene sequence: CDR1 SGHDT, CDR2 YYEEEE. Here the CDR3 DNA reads TGTGCCAGCAGCGGGGCCGTGAACAGCTACGAGCAGTACTTC. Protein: CASSGAVNSYEQYF. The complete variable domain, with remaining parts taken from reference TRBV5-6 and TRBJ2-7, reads DAGVTQSPTHLIKTRGQQVTLRCSPKSGHDTVSWYQQALGQGPQFIFQYYEEEERQRGNFPDRFSGHQFPNYSSELNVNALLLGDSALYLCASSGAVNSYEQYFGPGTRLTVT.

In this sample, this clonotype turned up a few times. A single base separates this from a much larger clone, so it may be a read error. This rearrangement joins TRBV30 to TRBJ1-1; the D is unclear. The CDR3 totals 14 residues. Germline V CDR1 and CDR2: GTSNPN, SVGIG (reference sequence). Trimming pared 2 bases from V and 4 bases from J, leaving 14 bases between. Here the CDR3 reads CAWSLQWSGTEAFF. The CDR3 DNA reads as TGTGCCTGGAGTTTACAGTGGAGCGGCACTGAAGCTTTCTTT.

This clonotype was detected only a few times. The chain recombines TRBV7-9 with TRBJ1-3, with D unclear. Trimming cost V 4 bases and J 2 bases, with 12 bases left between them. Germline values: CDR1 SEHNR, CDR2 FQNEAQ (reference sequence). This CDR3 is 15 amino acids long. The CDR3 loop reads CASSSKRRTGNTIYF. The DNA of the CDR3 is TGTGCCAGCAGCTCTAAAAGACGAACTGGAAACACCATATATTTT.

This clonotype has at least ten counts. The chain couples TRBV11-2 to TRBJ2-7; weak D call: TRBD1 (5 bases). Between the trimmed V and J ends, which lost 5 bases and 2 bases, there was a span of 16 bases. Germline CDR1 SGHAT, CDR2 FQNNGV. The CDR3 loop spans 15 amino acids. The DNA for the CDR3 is TGTGCCAGCAGCCCTCAAGGGGTTTTAACCTACGAGCAGTACTTC. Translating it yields CASSPQGVLTYEQYF.

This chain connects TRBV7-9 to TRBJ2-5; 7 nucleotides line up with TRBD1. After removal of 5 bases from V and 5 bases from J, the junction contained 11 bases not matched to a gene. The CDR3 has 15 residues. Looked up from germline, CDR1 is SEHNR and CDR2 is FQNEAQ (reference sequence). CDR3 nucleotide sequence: TGTGCCAGCAGCCTTAGTTTGACAGGGCGCGAGACCCAGTACTTC. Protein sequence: CASSLSLTGRETQYF. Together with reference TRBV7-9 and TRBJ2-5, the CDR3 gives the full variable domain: DTGVSQNPRHKITKRGQNVTFRCDPISEHNRLYWYRQTLGQGPEFLTYFQNEAQLEKSRLLSDRFSAERPKGSFSTLEIQRTEQGDSAMYLCASSLSLTGRETQYFGPGTRLLVL.

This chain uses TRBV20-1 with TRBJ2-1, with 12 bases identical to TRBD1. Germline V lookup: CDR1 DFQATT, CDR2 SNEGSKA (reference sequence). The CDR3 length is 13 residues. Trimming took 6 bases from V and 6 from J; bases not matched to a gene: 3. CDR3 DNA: TGCAGTGCCCGGGACAGGGGGCTCAATGAGCAGTTCTTC. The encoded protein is CSARDRGLNEQFF.

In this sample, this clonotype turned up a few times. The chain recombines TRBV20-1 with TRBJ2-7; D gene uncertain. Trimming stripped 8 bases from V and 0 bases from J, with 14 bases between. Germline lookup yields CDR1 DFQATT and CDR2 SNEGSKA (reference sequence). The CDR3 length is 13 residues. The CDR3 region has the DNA TGCAGTACACTTCCGGGCACCTCCTACGAGCAGTACTTC. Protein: CSTLPGTSYEQYF.

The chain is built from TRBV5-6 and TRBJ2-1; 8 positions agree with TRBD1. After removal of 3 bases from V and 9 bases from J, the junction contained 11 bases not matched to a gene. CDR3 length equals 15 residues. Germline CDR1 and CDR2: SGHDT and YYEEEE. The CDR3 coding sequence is TGTGCCAGCAGCTCCCGACAGGGGACCCCGGGTGAGCAGTTCTTC. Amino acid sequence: CASSSRQGTPGEQFF. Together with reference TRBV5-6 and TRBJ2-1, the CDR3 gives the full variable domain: DAGVTQSPTHLIKTRGQQVTLRCSPKSGHDTVSWYQQALGQGPQFIFQYYEEEERQRGNFPDRFSGHQFPNYSSELNVNALLLGDSALYLCASSSRQGTPGEQFFGPGTRLTVL.

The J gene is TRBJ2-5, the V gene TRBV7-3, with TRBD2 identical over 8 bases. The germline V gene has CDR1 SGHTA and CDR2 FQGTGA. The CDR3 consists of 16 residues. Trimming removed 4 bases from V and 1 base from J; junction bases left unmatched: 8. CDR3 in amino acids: CASSSQTAGGQETQYF. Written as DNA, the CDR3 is TGTGCCAGCAGCTCCCAAACGGCGGGGGGCCAAGAGACCCAGTACTTC.